The rows below give T cell receptor beta chains drawn from one sample of a study of cytomegalovirus exposure and HLA in healthy donors. This table comes from immunoSEQ multiplex PCR, and its TCRdb copy is limited to in-frame clones, with some not included. This sample carries 200,000 to 250,000 clones, roughly 82% of them seen once, and the ten largest clones take 5% to 6%. Source material: PBMCs. The receptors stem from a woman in her forties in good health and CMV-seropositive. Both conserved end residues are part of each CDR3. A D gene is named only where the DNA matches it firmly. A clone size is listed for some rows: how often the clone was seen (once, few, many), or a class if it is expanded.

j_call: TRBJ2-1
v_call: TRBV19
clone_size: few
d_call: TRBD2
cdr3_aa: CASSIAQGLAEKFF
cdr3_nt: TGTGCCAGTAGTATAGCCCAGGGACTAGCGGAGAAGTTCTTC

j_call: TRBJ2-3
v_call: TRBV10-3
clone_size: NA
d_call: TRBD1
cdr3_aa: CAISEKDRGVDTQYF
cdr3_nt: TGTGCCATCAGTGAGAAGGACAGGGGCGTTGATACGCAGTATTTT

j_call: TRBJ2-3
v_call: TRBV6-5
clone_size: NA
d_call: TRBD1
cdr3_aa: CASRDRALSDTQYF
cdr3_nt: TGTGCCAGCAGGGACAGGGCTCTCTCAGATACGCAGTATTTT

j_call: TRBJ2-2
v_call: TRBV19
clone_size: once
d_call: NA
cdr3_aa: CASTPGQPGANTGELFF
cdr3_nt: TGTGCCAGTACCCCCGGACAGCCAGGCGCTAACACCGGGGAGCTGTTTTTT

j_call: TRBJ1-6
v_call: TRBV30
clone_size: NA
d_call: TRBD1
cdr3_aa: CAWSIGGTGARNSPLHF
cdr3_nt: TGTGCCTGGAGTATCGGCGGGACAGGGGCGCGAAATTCACCCCTCCACTTT

j_call: TRBJ2-1
v_call: TRBV19
clone_size: NA
d_call: NA
cdr3_aa: CASSSPRTGSSYNEQFF
cdr3_nt: TGTGCCAGTAGTTCGCCCCGGACCGGGAGCTCCTACAATGAGCAGTTCTTC

j_call: TRBJ2-5
v_call: TRBV6-5
clone_size: NA
d_call: NA
cdr3_aa: CASSPDTQETQYF
cdr3_nt: TGTGCCAGCAGCCCCGACACGCAAGAGACCCAGTACTTC

j_call: TRBJ1-2
v_call: TRBV4-3
clone_size: NA
d_call: TRBD1
cdr3_aa: CASSQGTDRDNYGYTF
cdr3_nt: TGCGCCAGCAGCCAAGGTACGGACAGGGACAACTATGGCTACACCTTC

j_call: TRBJ1-2
v_call: TRBV19
clone_size: few
d_call: TRBD1
cdr3_aa: CASYPGTVANYGYTF
cdr3_nt: TGTGCCAGTTACCCGGGGACAGTAGCTAACTATGGCTACACCTTC

j_call: TRBJ1-5
v_call: TRBV6-4
clone_size: NA
d_call: NA
cdr3_aa: CASSVQGGNQPQHF
cdr3_nt: TGTGCCAGCAGTGTTCAGGGAGGTAATCAGCCCCAGCATTTT

j_call: TRBJ2-7
v_call: TRBV5-1
clone_size: once
d_call: TRBD2
cdr3_aa: CASSLVLAGGYEQYF
cdr3_nt: TGCGCCAGCAGCTTGGTGCTAGCGGGGGGATACGAGCAGTACTTC

j_call: TRBJ2-6
v_call: TRBV29-1
clone_size: NA
d_call: NA
cdr3_aa: CSVEEYSGANVLTF
cdr3_nt: TGCAGCGTTGAAGAGTACTCTGGGGCCAACGTCCTGACTTTC

j_call: TRBJ1-3
v_call: TRBV9
clone_size: NA
d_call: NA
cdr3_aa: CASSPGGTSGNTIYF
cdr3_nt: TGTGCCAGCAGTCCGGGAGGGACCTCTGGAAACACCATATATTTT

j_call: TRBJ1-5
v_call: TRBV4-3
clone_size: NA
d_call: TRBD1
cdr3_aa: CASGDRGNNQPQHF
cdr3_nt: TGCGCCAGCGGCGACAGGGGCAACAATCAGCCCCAGCATTTT

j_call: TRBJ2-1
v_call: TRBV4-2
clone_size: NA
d_call: TRBD2
cdr3_aa: CASSQRVGLAGGNEQFF
cdr3_nt: TGTGCCAGCAGCCAGAGAGTCGGACTAGCGGGGGGAAATGAGCAGTTCTTC

j_call: TRBJ2-5
v_call: TRBV25-1
clone_size: NA
d_call: TRBD1
cdr3_aa: CASSEFLGGGETQYF
cdr3_nt: TGTGCCAGCAGTGAGTTTTTAGGGGGCGGAGAGACCCAGTACTTC

j_call: TRBJ1-1
v_call: TRBV4-2
clone_size: NA
d_call: NA
cdr3_aa: CASSQRTERNTEAFF
cdr3_nt: TGTGCCAGCAGCCAACGGACAGAACGGAACACTGAAGCTTTCTTT

j_call: TRBJ2-7
v_call: TRBV6-5
clone_size: NA
d_call: NA
cdr3_aa: CASSYDFYEQYF
cdr3_nt: TGTGCCAGCAGTTACGACTTCTACGAGCAGTACTTC

j_call: TRBJ1-1
v_call: TRBV19
clone_size: NA
d_call: NA
cdr3_aa: CASSIVQAGQPEAFF
cdr3_nt: TGTGCCAGTAGTATAGTACAGGCCGGCCAGCCAGAAGCTTTCTTT

j_call: TRBJ2-3
v_call: TRBV4-2
clone_size: once
d_call: TRBD2
cdr3_aa: CASSQEGSFGGGSTDTQYF
cdr3_nt: TGTGCCAGCAGCCAAGAAGGGTCATTTGGGGGGGGTAGCACAGATACGCAGTATTTT

j_call: TRBJ1-5
v_call: TRBV19
clone_size: NA
d_call: NA
cdr3_aa: CASRVGADSNQPQHF
cdr3_nt: TGTGCCAGTAGGGTGGGTGCGGATAGCAATCAGCCCCAGCATTTT

j_call: TRBJ2-1
v_call: TRBV7-2
clone_size: few
d_call: TRBD1
cdr3_aa: CASSRLTPGGSSYNEQFF
cdr3_nt: TGTGCCAGCAGCCGGCTAACCCCAGGGGGAAGCTCCTACAATGAGCAGTTCTTC

j_call: TRBJ1-1
v_call: TRBV19
clone_size: NA
d_call: NA
cdr3_aa: CASSIEPSAEAFF
cdr3_nt: TGTGCCAGTAGTATAGAACCCAGCGCTGAAGCTTTCTTT

j_call: TRBJ2-7
v_call: TRBV7-2
clone_size: NA
d_call: TRBD2
cdr3_aa: CASSLEGTSGGNYEQYF
cdr3_nt: TGTGCCAGCAGCTTAGAAGGGACTAGCGGGGGGAACTACGAGCAGTACTTC

j_call: TRBJ1-2
v_call: TRBV6-4
clone_size: NA
d_call: TRBD1
cdr3_aa: CASRPQTGFDYGYTF
cdr3_nt: TGTGCCAGCAGACCTCAGACAGGGTTTGACTATGGCTACACCTTC

j_call: TRBJ1-4
v_call: TRBV19
clone_size: NA
d_call: NA
cdr3_aa: CASSLTGPALEEKLFF
cdr3_nt: TGTGCCAGTAGTCTAACAGGACCCGCGTTGGAGGAAAAACTGTTTTTT

j_call: TRBJ2-7
v_call: TRBV28
clone_size: NA
d_call: TRBD1
cdr3_aa: CASRSMNDRAEQYF
cdr3_nt: TGTGCCAGCAGGTCCATGAACGACAGGGCCGAGCAGTACTTC

j_call: TRBJ2-2
v_call: TRBV27
clone_size: NA
d_call: NA
cdr3_aa: CASSFQGRNTGELFF
cdr3_nt: TGTGCCAGCAGTTTCCAGGGGAGGAACACCGGGGAGCTGTTTTTT

j_call: TRBJ2-7
v_call: TRBV29-1
clone_size: NA
d_call: TRBD2
cdr3_aa: CSAGGGSSYEQYF
cdr3_nt: TGCAGCGCTGGGGGGGGGAGCTCCTACGAGCAGTACTTC